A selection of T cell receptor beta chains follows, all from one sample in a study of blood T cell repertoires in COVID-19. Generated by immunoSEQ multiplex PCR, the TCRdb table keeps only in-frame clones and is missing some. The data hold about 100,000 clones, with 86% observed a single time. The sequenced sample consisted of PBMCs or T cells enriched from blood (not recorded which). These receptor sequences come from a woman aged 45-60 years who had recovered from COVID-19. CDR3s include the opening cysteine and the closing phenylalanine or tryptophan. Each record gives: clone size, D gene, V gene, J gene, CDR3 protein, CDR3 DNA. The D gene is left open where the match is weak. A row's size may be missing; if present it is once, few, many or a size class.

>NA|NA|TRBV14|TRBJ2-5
CASSQSYSVFPETQYF
TGTGCCAGCAGCCAATCTTATAGTGTCTTTCCAGAGACCCAGTACTTC
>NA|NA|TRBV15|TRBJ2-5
CATSRDRLLAETQYF
TGTGCCACCAGCAGAGATCGTTTGCTAGCGGAGACCCAGTACTTC
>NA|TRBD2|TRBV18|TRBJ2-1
CASSQELAGQPGNEQFF
TGTGCCAGCTCACAAGAGCTAGCGGGCCAGCCGGGAAATGAGCAGTTCTTC
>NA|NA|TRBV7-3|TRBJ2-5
CASSLNSPGQAGAQYF
TGTGCCAGCAGCTTAAATTCTCCGGGCCAAGCCGGGGCCCAGTACTTC
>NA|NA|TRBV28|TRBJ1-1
CASSLMGGVMGTEAFF
TGTGCCAGCAGTTTAATGGGGGGGGTCATGGGCACTGAAGCTTTCTTT
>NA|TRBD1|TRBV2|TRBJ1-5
CASGGRDRWRQPQHF
TGTGCCAGCGGGGGGCGGGACAGGTGGCGGCAGCCCCAGCATTTT
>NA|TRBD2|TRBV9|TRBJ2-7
CASSAGLAGSYEQYF
TGTGCCAGCAGCGCCGGACTAGCGGGATCCTACGAGCAGTACTTC
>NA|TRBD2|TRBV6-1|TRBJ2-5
CASSEAVAGGFGETQYF
TGTGCCAGCAGTGAAGCGGTAGCGGGAGGTTTCGGAGAGACCCAGTACTTC
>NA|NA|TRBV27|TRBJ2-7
CASSLGRTYEQYF
TGTGCCAGCAGTTTAGGCCGTACCTACGAGCAGTACTTC
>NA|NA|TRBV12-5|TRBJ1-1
CASGLTKATEAFF
TGTGCTAGTGGTTTAACTAAGGCGACTGAAGCTTTCTTT
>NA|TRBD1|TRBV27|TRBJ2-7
CVSQFLGQDEQYF
TGTGTCAGCCAATTTCTAGGACAGGACGAGCAGTACTTC
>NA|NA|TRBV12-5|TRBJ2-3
CASGPRGGPSTDTQYF
TGTGCTAGTGGTCCGAGGGGGGGTCCTAGCACAGATACGCAGTATTTT
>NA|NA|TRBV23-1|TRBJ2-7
CASSSQGCLVNEQYF
TGCGCCAGCAGTTCCCAGGGCTGTTTGGTCAACGAGCAGTACTTC
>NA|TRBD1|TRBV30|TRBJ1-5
CAWSQGVGQPQHF
TGTGCCTGGAGTCAGGGGGTCGGTCAGCCCCAGCATTTT
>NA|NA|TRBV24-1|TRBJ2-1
CATSDTREQFF
TGTGCCACCAGTGATACTAGGGAGCAGTTCTTC
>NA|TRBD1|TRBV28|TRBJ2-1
CASRLSQGASYNEQFF
TGTGCCAGCAGACTAAGTCAGGGGGCTTCCTACAATGAGCAGTTCTTC
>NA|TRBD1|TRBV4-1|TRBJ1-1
CASSQFLTGGTEAFF
TGCGCCAGCAGCCAGTTTTTGACAGGGGGGACTGAAGCTTTCTTT
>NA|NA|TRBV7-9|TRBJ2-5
CASSLPGFKETQYF
TGTGCCAGCAGCCTGCCGGGATTTAAAGAGACCCAGTACTTC
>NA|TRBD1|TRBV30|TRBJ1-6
CAWSWDRAANNSPLHF
TGTGCCTGGAGTTGGGACAGGGCGGCCAATAATTCACCCCTCCACTTT
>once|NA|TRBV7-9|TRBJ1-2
CASSLVQEVYGYTF
TGTGCCAGCAGCTTAGTGCAGGAGGTCTATGGCTACACCTTC
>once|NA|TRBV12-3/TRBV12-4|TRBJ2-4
CASTSRDIQYF
TGTGCCAGCACCTCGAGGGACATTCAGTACTTC
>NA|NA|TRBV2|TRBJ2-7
CASSGDFGPEDEQYF
TGTGCCAGCAGTGGGGACTTTGGACCCGAGGACGAGCAGTACTTC
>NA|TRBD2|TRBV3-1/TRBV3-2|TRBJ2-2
CASSRGAGADTGELFF
TGTGCCAGCAGCCGGGGAGCGGGAGCTGACACCGGGGAGCTGTTTTTT
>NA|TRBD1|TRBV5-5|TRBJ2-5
CASSAPGTGRETQYF
TGTGCCAGCAGCGCGCCGGGGACAGGGAGAGAGACCCAGTACTTC
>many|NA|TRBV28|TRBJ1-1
CASTRGAMNTEAFF
TGTGCCAGCACCCGGGGAGCTATGAACACTGAAGCTTTCTTT
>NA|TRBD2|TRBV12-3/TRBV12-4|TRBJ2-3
CASASGGDTQYF
TGTGCCAGCGCGTCGGGGGGTGATACGCAGTATTTT
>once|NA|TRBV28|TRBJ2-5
CASMAEETQYF
TGTGCCAGCATGGCGGAAGAGACCCAGTACTTC
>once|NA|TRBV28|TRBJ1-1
CASRPLQSEAFF
TGTGCCAGCAGACCCCTGCAGTCTGAAGCTTTCTTT
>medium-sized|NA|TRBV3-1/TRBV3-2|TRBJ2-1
CASSQDYRSSSYNEQFF
TGTGCCAGCAGCCAAGATTATAGGAGTAGCTCCTACAATGAGCAGTTCTTC
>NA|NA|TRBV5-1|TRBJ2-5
CASSFLGQRQETQYF
TGCGCCAGCAGCTTTCTGGGGCAGCGACAAGAGACCCAGTACTTC
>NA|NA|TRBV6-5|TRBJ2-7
CASRPGIAYEQYF
TGTGCCAGCAGACCCGGGATCGCCTACGAGCAGTACTTC
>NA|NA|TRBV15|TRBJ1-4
CATSRDHGEKLFF
TGTGCCACCAGCAGAGACCACGGGGAAAAACTGTTTTTT
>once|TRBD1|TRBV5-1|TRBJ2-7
CASSSLQGAYEQYF
TGCGCCAGCAGCTCCCTACAGGGGGCCTACGAGCAGTACTTC
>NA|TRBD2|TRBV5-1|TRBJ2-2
CASSSGLAGVRTGELFF
TGCGCCAGCAGCTCTGGACTAGCGGGAGTAAGGACCGGGGAGCTGTTTTTT
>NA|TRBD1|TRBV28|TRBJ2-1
CASSQSQGVRNNEQFF
TGTGCCAGCAGTCAGAGTCAGGGGGTTAGGAACAATGAGCAGTTCTTC
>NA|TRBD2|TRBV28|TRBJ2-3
CASSRGGRRGWDTQYF
TGTGCCAGCAGTCGGGGGGGTCGACGAGGGTGGGATACGCAGTATTTT
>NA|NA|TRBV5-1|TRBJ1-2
CASSPQTGNYGYTF
TGCGCCAGCAGCCCTCAAACAGGAAACTATGGCTACACCTTC
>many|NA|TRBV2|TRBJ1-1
CASSEGGMNTEAFF
TGTGCCAGCAGTGAGGGGGGAATGAACACTGAAGCTTTCTTT
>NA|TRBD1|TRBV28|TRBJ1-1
CASSHPGGTEAFF
TGTGCCAGCAGTCATCCAGGGGGCACTGAAGCTTTCTTT
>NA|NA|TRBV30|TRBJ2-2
CAWSVPPWGERVNTGELFF
TGTGCCTGGAGTGTTCCCCCCTGGGGGGAGCGGGTCAACACCGGGGAGCTGTTTTTT
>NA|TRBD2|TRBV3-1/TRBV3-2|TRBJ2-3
CASSQDGPGLAGSDTQYF
TGTGCCAGCAGCCAAGATGGGCCGGGACTAGCGGGATCAGATACGCAGTATTTT
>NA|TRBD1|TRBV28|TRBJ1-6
CASSSLGQGSSYNSPLHF
TGTGCCAGCAGCTCTCTGGGACAGGGTAGCTCCTATAATTCACCCCTCCACTTT
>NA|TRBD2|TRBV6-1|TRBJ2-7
CASSPSGGDYEQYF
TGTGCCAGCAGTCCGAGCGGGGGGGACTACGAGCAGTACTTC
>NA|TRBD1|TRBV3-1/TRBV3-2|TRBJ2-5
CASSQDRGFSETQYF
TGTGCCAGCAGCCAAGACAGGGGGTTTTCGGAGACCCAGTACTTC
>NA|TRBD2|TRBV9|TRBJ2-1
CASSTGTSLGNEQFF
TGTGCCAGCAGCACCGGGACTAGCCTCGGCAATGAGCAGTTCTTC